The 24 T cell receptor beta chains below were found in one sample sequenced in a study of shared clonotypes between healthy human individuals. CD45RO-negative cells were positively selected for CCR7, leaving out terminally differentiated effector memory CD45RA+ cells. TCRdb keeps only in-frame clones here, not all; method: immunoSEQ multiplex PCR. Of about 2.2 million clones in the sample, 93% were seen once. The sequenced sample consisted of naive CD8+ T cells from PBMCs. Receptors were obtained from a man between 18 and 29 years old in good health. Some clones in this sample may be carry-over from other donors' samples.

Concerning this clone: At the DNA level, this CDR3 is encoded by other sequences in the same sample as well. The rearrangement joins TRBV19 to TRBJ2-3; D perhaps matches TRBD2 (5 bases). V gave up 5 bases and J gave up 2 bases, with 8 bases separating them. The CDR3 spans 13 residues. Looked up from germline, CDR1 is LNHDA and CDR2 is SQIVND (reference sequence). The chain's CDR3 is CASSPRDTDTQYF. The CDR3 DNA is TGTGCCAGTAGTCCCCGGGACACAGATACGCAGTATTTT.

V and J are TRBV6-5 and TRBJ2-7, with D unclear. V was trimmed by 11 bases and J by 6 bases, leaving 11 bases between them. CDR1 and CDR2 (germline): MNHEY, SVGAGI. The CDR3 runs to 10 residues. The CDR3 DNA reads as TGTGCCCCACCTCGGCTCGAGCAGTACTTC. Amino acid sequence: CAPPRLEQYF.

Here the CDR3 reads CASRQNKPYEQYF. DNA for the CDR3: TGTGCCAGCAGACAGAACAAACCCTACGAGCAGTACTTC. V and J are TRBV6-6 and TRBJ2-5; D gene ambiguous. The J call is doubtful: the DNA matches TRBJ2-7 better. Germline V lookup: CDR1 MNHNY, CDR2 SVGAGI (reference sequence). The CDR3 loop spans 13 amino acids.

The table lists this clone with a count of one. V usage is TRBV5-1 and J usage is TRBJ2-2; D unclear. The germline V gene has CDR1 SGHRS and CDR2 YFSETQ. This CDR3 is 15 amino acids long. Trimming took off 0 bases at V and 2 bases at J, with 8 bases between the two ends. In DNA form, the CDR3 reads TGCGCCAGCAGCTTGGCTCGCGGAAACACCGGGGAGCTGTTTTTT. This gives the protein CASSLARGNTGELFF.

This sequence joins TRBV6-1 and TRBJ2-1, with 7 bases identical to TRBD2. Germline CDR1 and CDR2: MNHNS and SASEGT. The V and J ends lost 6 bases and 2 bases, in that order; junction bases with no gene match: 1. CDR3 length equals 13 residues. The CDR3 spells CASRAGAYNEQFF. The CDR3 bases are TGTGCCAGCAGGGCGGGGGCCTACAATGAGCAGTTCTTC.

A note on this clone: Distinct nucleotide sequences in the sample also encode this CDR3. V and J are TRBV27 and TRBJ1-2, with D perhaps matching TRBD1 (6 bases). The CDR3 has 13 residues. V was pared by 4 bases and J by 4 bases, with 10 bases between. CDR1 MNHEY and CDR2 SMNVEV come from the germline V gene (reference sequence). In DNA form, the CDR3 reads TGTGCCAGCAGTTCGACAGGTACCTATGGCTACACCTTC. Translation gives CASSSTGTYGYTF.

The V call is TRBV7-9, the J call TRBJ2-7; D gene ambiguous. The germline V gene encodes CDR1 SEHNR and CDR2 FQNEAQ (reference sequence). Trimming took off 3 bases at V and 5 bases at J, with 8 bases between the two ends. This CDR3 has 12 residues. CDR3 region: CASSFGVHEQYF. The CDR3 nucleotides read TGTGCCAGCAGCTTTGGGGTTCACGAGCAGTACTTC.

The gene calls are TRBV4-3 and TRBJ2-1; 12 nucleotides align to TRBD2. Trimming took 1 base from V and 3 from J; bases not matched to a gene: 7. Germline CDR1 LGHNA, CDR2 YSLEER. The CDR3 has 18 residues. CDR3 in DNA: TGCGCCAGCAGCCAAGGTCTAGCGGGAGGGCTATTCTACAATGAGCAGTTCTTC. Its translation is CASSQGLAGGLFYNEQFF.

The CDR3 sequence is CASSFSTDSTDTQYF. In nucleotides, the CDR3 is TGTGCCAGCAGCTTCTCGACAGACAGCACAGATACGCAGTATTTT. This chain links TRBV7-9 with TRBJ2-3, with D perhaps TRBD1 (5 bases). From germline, CDR1 is SEHNR and CDR2 FQNEAQ (reference sequence). The CDR3 is 15 residues long. Trimming took off 3 bases at V and 0 bases at J, with 10 bases between the two ends. Variable domain in full (rest from reference TRBV7-9 and TRBJ2-3): DTGVSQNPRHKITKRGQNVTFRCDPISEHNRLYWYRQTLGQGPEFLTYFQNEAQLEKSRLLSDRFSAERPKGSFSTLEIQRTEQGDSAMYLCASSFSTDSTDTQYFGPGTRLTVL.

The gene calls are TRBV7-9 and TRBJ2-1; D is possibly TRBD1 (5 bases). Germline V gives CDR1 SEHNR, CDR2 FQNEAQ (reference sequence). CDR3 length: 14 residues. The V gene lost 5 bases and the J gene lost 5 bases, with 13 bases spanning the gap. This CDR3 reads CASSPTVFHNEQFF. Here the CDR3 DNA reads TGTGCCAGCAGCCCGACAGTTTTTCACAATGAGCAGTTCTTC.

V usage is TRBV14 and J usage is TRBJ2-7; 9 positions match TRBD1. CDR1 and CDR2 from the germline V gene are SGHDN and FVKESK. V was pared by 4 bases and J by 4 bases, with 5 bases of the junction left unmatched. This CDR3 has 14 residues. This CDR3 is CASSRRQGEYEQYF. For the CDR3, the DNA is TGTGCCAGCAGCCGCCGACAGGGGGAGTACGAGCAGTACTTC.

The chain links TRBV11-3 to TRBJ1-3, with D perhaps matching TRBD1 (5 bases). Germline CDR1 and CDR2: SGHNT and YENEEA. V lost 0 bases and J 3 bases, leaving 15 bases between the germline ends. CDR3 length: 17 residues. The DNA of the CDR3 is TGTGCCAGCAGCTTAGATCGTCCGGGGGTAAATGGAAACACCATATATTTT. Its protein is CASSLDRPGVNGNTIYF.

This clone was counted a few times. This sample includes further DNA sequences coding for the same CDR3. CDR3 nucleotide sequence: TGTGCCTGGAGCGCAGATAGCAATCAGCCCCAGCATTTT. This sequence encodes CAWSADSNQPQHF. This sequence joins TRBV30 and TRBJ1-5, with unresolved D. Trimming shortened V by 3 bases and J by 0 bases, and 6 bases separated the two germline ends. The CDR3 is made up of 13 amino acids. CDR1 is GTSNPN, CDR2 SVGIG, per germline (reference sequence).

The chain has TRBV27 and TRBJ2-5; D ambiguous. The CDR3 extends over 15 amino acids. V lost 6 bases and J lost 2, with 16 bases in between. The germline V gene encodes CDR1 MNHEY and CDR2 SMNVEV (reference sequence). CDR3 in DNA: TGTGCCAGCAGCGGGTCGAATAAAAAACAAGAGACCCAGTACTTC. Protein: CASSGSNKKQETQYF.

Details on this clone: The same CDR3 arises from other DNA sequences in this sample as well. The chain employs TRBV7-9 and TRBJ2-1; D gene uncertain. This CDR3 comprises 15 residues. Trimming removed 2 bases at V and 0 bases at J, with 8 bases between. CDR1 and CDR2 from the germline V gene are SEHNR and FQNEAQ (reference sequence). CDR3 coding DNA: TGTGCCAGCAGCTTAAGTGGCAGCTCCTACAATGAGCAGTTCTTC. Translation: CASSLSGSSYNEQFF.

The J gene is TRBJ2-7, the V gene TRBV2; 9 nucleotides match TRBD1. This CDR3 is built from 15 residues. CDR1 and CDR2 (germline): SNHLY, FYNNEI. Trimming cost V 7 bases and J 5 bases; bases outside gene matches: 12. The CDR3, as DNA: TGTGCCAGCAAAGGGGGGACAGGGATGAACCACGAGCAGTACTTC. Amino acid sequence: CASKGGTGMNHEQYF.

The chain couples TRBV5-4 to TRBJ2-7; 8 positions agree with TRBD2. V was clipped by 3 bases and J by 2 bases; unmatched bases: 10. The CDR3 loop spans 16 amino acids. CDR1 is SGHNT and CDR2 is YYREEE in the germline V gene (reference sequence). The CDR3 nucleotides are TGTGCCAGCAGCTCCCGGGTAGCGGGGCCCGCCTACGAGCAGTACTTC. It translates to CASSSRVAGPAYEQYF.

The CDR3 here is CASSVGSGTQNIQYF. The CDR3 nucleotides read TGTGCCAGCAGCGTTGGTAGCGGTACCCAAAACATTCAGTACTTC. The chain employs TRBV9 and TRBJ2-4; TRBD2 is a possible D gene (6 bases). Trimming took 2 bases from V and 5 from J, leaving 14 bases between them. The CDR3 is 15 residues long. Germline V gene data show CDR1 as SGDLS and CDR2 as YYNGEE. The entire variable domain, with the rest obtained from reference TRBV9 and TRBJ2-4, is as follows: DSGVTQTPKHLITATGQRVTLRCSPRSGDLSVYWYQQSLDQGLQFLIQYYNGEERAKGNILERFSAQQFPDLHSELNLSSLELGDSALYFCASSVGSGTQNIQYFGAGTRLSVL.

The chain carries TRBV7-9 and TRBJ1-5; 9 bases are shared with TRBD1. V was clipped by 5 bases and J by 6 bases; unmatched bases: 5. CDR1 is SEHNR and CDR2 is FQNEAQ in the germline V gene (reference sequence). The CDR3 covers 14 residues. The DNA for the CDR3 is TGTGCCAGCAGCCCCACAGGGGGCCGTCAGCCCCAGCATTTT. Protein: CASSPTGGRQPQHF.

The CDR3: CASSIQGSHEQYF. The CDR3 DNA reads as TGTGCCAGCAGCATACAGGGTAGCCACGAGCAGTACTTC. The chain recombines TRBV13 with TRBJ2-7, with D possibly being TRBD1 (6 bases). The V end lost 5 bases, the J end lost 5 bases, and 13 bases lay between the germline ends. Germline values: CDR1 PRHDT, CDR2 FYEKMQ (reference sequence). The CDR3 runs 13 residues. The full variable domain, with the rest looked up from reference TRBV13 and TRBJ2-7, is AAGVIQSPRHLIKEKRETATLKCYPIPRHDTVYWYQQGPGQDPQFLISFYEKMQSDKGSIPDRFSAQQFSDYHSELNMSSLELGDSALYFCASSIQGSHEQYFGPGTRLTVT.

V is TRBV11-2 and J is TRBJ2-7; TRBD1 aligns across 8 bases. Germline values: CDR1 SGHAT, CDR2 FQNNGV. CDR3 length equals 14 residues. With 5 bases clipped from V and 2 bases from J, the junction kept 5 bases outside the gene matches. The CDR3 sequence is CASSPPGQAYEQYF. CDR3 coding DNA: TGTGCCAGCAGCCCCCCGGGACAGGCCTACGAGCAGTACTTC.

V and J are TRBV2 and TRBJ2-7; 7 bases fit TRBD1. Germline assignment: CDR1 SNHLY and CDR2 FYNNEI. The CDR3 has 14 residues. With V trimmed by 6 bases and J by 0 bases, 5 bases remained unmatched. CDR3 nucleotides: TGTGCCAGCAGGGAACAGGGGTTCTCCTACGAGCAGTACTTC. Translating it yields CASREQGFSYEQYF.

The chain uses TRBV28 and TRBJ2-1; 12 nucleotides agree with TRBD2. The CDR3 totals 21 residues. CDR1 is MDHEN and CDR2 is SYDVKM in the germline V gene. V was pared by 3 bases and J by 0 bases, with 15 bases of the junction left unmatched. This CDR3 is CASSFLRLRTSGTDSYNEQFF. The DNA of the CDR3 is TGTGCCAGCAGTTTCCTTCGATTGCGGACTAGCGGGACGGACTCCTACAATGAGCAGTTCTTC.

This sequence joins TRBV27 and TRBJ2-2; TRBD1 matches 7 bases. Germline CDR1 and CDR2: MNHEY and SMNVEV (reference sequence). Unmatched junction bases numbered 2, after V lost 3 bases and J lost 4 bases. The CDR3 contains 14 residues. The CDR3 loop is CASSLPGGTGELFF. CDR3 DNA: TGTGCCAGCAGTTTGCCAGGGGGCACCGGGGAGCTGTTTTTT.